These T cell receptor beta chains were read from a single sample in a study of PD-1 blockade in mismatch repair-deficient tumors. The table came from immunoSEQ multiplex PCR; TCRdb's copy has only in-frame clones and leaves some out. The sample holds tens of thousands of clones, roughly 80% seen once. The sample consisted of peripheral blood, taken more than 19 weeks after starting pembrolizumab. All receptors derive from an adult with mismatch repair-deficient cancer. The CDR3 runs from the conserved cysteine through the conserved F or W. A D gene is named only where the DNA matches it firmly. Clone size appears in some rows only: once, few, many, or a class for an expanded clone.

CDR3: CASSPGPYEQYF
DNA: TGTGCCAGCAGCCCAGGTCCCTACGAGCAGTACTTC
J: TRBJ2-7
D: NA
length: 12
V: TRBV9
size: NA

CDR3: CASSTGQGSTGELFF
DNA: TGTGCCAGTAGTACCGGACAGGGTAGCACCGGGGAGCTGTTTTTT
J: TRBJ2-2
D: TRBD1
length: 15
V: TRBV19
size: NA

CDR3: CASSSATANTGELFF
DNA: TGTGCCAGCAGCTCCGCCACAGCGAACACCGGGGAGCTGTTTTTT
J: TRBJ2-2
D: NA
length: 15
V: TRBV11-3
size: NA

CDR3: CSVAGGATF
DNA: NA
J: TRBJ1-2
D: NA
length: 9
V: TRBV29-1
size: NA

CDR3: CASSLYQGSGEQFF
DNA: TGTGCCAGCAGCCTCTATCAGGGTTCGGGTGAGCAGTTCTTC
J: TRBJ2-1
D: NA
length: 14
V: TRBV11-2
size: NA

CDR3: CSVGHTEAFF
DNA: TGCAGCGTTGGGCACACTGAAGCTTTCTTT
J: TRBJ1-1
D: NA
length: 10
V: TRBV29-1
size: NA

CDR3: CASIWTVMNTEAFF
DNA: TGTGCCAGCATTTGGACAGTCATGAACACTGAAGCTTTCTTT
J: TRBJ1-1
D: NA
length: 14
V: TRBV2
size: NA

CDR3: CASSLGTDGYTF
DNA: TGTGCCAGCAGCTTAGGGACAGACGGCTACACCTTC
J: TRBJ1-2
D: NA
length: 12
V: TRBV7-9
size: NA

CDR3: CASSVRDISYNEQFF
DNA: TGTGCCAGCAGCGTACGGGATATCTCCTACAATGAGCAGTTCTTC
J: TRBJ2-1
D: NA
length: 15
V: TRBV9
size: NA

CDR3: CASATGGNLQETQYF
DNA: TGCGCCAGCGCCACGGGCGGGAACTTACAAGAGACCCAGTACTTC
J: TRBJ2-5
D: NA
length: 15
V: TRBV5-1
size: once

CDR3: CASSYGAGEQYF
DNA: TGTGCCAGCAGTTACGGGGCCGGCGAGCAGTACTTC
J: TRBJ2-7
D: NA
length: 12
V: TRBV6-5
size: NA

CDR3: CASSLSGRADYEQYF
DNA: TGTGCCAGCAGCTTATCCGGGAGGGCCGACTACGAGCAGTACTTC
J: TRBJ2-7
D: TRBD2
length: 15
V: TRBV7-3
size: NA

CDR3: CASSPTGAGGNEQFF
DNA: TGTGCCAGCAGCCCAACGGGGGCGGGGGGCAATGAGCAGTTCTTC
J: TRBJ2-1
D: TRBD2
length: 15
V: TRBV7-3
size: NA

CDR3: CASSIYRGVYSGNTIYF
DNA: TGTGCCAGCAGCATTTACAGGGGTGTCTATTCTGGAAACACCATATATTTT
J: TRBJ1-3
D: TRBD1
length: 17
V: TRBV5-6
size: NA

CDR3: CASISAGAWGTGELFF
DNA: TGTGCCAGTATTTCTGCAGGGGCATGGGGCACCGGGGAGCTGTTTTTT
J: TRBJ2-2
D: NA
length: 16
V: TRBV19
size: NA

CDR3: CASAGTGLTGELFF
DNA: TGTGCCAGCGCCGGTACAGGGTTAACCGGGGAGCTGTTTTTT
J: TRBJ2-2
D: NA
length: 14
V: TRBV27
size: NA

CDR3: CASSLLGVLNTEAFF
DNA: TGTGCCAGCAGCTTACTAGGGGTTCTGAACACTGAAGCTTTCTTT
J: TRBJ1-1
D: NA
length: 15
V: TRBV7-8
size: NA

CDR3: CASSPSGRSYEQYF
DNA: TGTGCCAGTAGCCCGAGCGGGAGGAGTTACGAGCAGTACTTC
J: TRBJ2-7
D: TRBD2
length: 14
V: TRBV19
size: NA

CDR3: CATSPGEPAYEQYF
DNA: TGTGCCACCAGTCCGGGGGAACCAGCCTACGAGCAGTACTTC
J: TRBJ2-7
D: NA
length: 14
V: TRBV15
size: NA

CDR3: CATRTGDQETQYF
DNA: TGTGCCACAAGAACAGGGGACCAAGAGACCCAGTACTTC
J: TRBJ2-5
D: TRBD1
length: 13
V: TRBV6-5
size: NA

CDR3: CASSWGTVSYEQYF
DNA: TGTGCCAGCAGCTGGGGGACAGTCTCCTACGAGCAGTACTTC
J: TRBJ2-7
D: TRBD1
length: 14
V: TRBV7-3
size: NA

CDR3: CAIRGGLAGGYNEQFF
DNA: TGTGCCATCAGAGGGGGACTAGCGGGAGGATACAATGAGCAGTTCTTC
J: TRBJ2-1
D: TRBD2
length: 16
V: TRBV10-3
size: NA

CDR3: CSAGGGQPQHF
DNA: TGCAGTGCCGGGGGTGGCCAGCCCCAGCATTTT
J: TRBJ1-5
D: NA
length: 11
V: TRBV20-1
size: few

CDR3: CASSSPTSGVYEQYF
DNA: TGTGCCAGCAGCTCGCCCACTAGCGGAGTCTACGAGCAGTACTTC
J: TRBJ2-7
D: TRBD2
length: 15
V: TRBV13
size: NA

CDR3: CASNRWVGVETQYF
DNA: TGTGCCAGCAACCGGTGGGTGGGAGTAGAGACCCAGTACTTC
J: TRBJ2-5
D: NA
length: 14
V: TRBV7-2
size: NA

CDR3: CASSYRDLNEQFF
DNA: TGTGCCAGCAGCTACCGGGACCTCAATGAGCAGTTCTTC
J: TRBJ2-1
D: NA
length: 13
V: TRBV14
size: NA

CDR3: CASSQGLAGGEETQYF
DNA: TGCGCCAGCAGCCAAGGCCTAGCGGGAGGGGAAGAGACCCAGTACTTC
J: TRBJ2-5
D: TRBD2
length: 16
V: TRBV4-1
size: NA

CDR3: CASSLSTGRITGELFF
DNA: TGTGCCAGCAGCTTGTCGACCGGGAGGATCACCGGGGAGCTGTTTTTT
J: TRBJ2-2
D: TRBD2
length: 16
V: TRBV5-4
size: NA

CDR3: CASSLGSGGSYEQYF
DNA: TGTGCCAGCTCCCTAGGGAGCGGGGGTTCCTACGAGCAGTACTTC
J: TRBJ2-7
D: TRBD2
length: 15
V: TRBV18
size: NA

CDR3: CASSGQDGYTF
DNA: TGCGCCAGCAGCGGACAAGATGGCTACACCTTC
J: TRBJ1-2
D: NA
length: 11
V: TRBV5-1
size: few

CDR3: CASSDRDRDETSGNTIYF
DNA: TGTGCCAGCAGTGACAGGGACAGGGATGAGACGTCGGGAAACACCATATATTTT
J: TRBJ1-3
D: TRBD1
length: 18
V: TRBV6-4
size: NA

CDR3: CASSSKKRTRELYNEQFF
DNA: TGTGCCAGTAGTTCGAAGAAGAGGACGAGGGAACTATACAATGAGCAGTTCTTC
J: TRBJ2-1
D: NA
length: 18
V: TRBV19
size: NA

CDR3: CASSDGQEINYGYTF
DNA: TGTGCCAGCAGTGATGGACAGGAGATTAACTATGGCTACACCTTC
J: TRBJ1-2
D: TRBD1
length: 15
V: TRBV25-1
size: medium-sized

CDR3: CASSLFRTGADTQYF
DNA: TGTGCCAGCAGCTTGTTCCGGACAGGGGCAGATACGCAGTATTTT
J: TRBJ2-3
D: TRBD1
length: 15
V: TRBV5-4
size: NA

CDR3: CASRPPQGGYEQYF
DNA: TGTGCCAGCAGGCCACCACAGGGGGGCTACGAGCAGTACTTC
J: TRBJ2-7
D: TRBD1
length: 14
V: TRBV6-5
size: NA

CDR3: CASSQGLAINEQFF
DNA: TGTGCCAGCAGCCAAGGACTAGCGATCAATGAGCAGTTCTTC
J: TRBJ2-1
D: TRBD2
length: 14
V: TRBV14
size: NA

CDR3: CASSQSGSGHSNQPQHF
DNA: TGCGCCAGCAGTCAATCTGGCTCGGGGCATAGCAATCAGCCCCAGCATTTT
J: TRBJ1-5
D: NA
length: 17
V: TRBV23-1
size: few

CDR3: CASSQDLPQGSNEKLFF
DNA: TGTGCCAGCAGCCAAGATCTGCCACAAGGATCTAATGAAAAACTGTTTTTT
J: TRBJ1-4
D: NA
length: 17
V: TRBV4-2
size: NA

CDR3: CASSLGGRTTDTQYF
DNA: TGTGCCAGCAGCTTAGGCGGGCGAACCACAGATACGCAGTATTTT
J: TRBJ2-3
D: NA
length: 15
V: TRBV11-3
size: NA

CDR3: CASSPLGGGGIYGYTF
DNA: TGTGCCAGCAGCCCCCTGGGGGGGGGCGGTATTTATGGCTACACCTTC
J: TRBJ1-2
D: NA
length: 16
V: TRBV9
size: NA

CDR3: CAISGDRVAEAFF
DNA: TGTGCCATCAGTGGGGACAGGGTGGCTGAAGCTTTCTTT
J: TRBJ1-1
D: TRBD1
length: 13
V: TRBV10-3
size: NA

CDR3: CASSPGTSGSYEQYF
DNA: TGTGCCAGCAGCCCAGGGACTAGCGGCTCCTACGAGCAGTACTTC
J: TRBJ2-7
D: TRBD2
length: 15
V: TRBV9
size: NA

CDR3: CAISESGQGEAFF
DNA: TGTGCCATCAGTGAGTCGGGCCAAGGGGAGGCTTTCTTT
J: TRBJ1-1
D: NA
length: 13
V: TRBV10-3
size: NA

CDR3: CASSARQGIGNTEAFF
DNA: TGTGCCAGTAGTGCCAGACAGGGTATTGGGAACACTGAAGCTTTCTTT
J: TRBJ1-1
D: TRBD1
length: 16
V: TRBV19
size: NA

CDR3: CASSPKQGFYEQYF
DNA: TGTGCCAGCAGCCCAAAACAGGGATTCTACGAGCAGTACTTC
J: TRBJ2-7
D: NA
length: 14
V: TRBV7-9
size: NA

CDR3: CASSLDQNNEQFF
DNA: TGTGCCAGCAGCTTAGATCAAAACAATGAGCAGTTCTTC
J: TRBJ2-1
D: NA
length: 13
V: TRBV11-3
size: NA